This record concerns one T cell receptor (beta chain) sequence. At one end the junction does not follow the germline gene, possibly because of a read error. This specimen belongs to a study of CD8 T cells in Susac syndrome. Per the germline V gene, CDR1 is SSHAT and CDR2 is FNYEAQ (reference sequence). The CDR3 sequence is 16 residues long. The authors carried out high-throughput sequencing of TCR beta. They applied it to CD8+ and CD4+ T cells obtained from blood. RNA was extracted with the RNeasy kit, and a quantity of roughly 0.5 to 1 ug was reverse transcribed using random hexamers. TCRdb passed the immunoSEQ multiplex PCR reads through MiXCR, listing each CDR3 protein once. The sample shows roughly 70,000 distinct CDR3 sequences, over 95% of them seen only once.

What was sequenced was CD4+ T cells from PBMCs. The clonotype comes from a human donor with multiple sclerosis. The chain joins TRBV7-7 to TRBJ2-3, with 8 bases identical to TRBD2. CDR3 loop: CASSLGYASGTDTQYF. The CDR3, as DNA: TGTGCTAGCAGCTTAGGTTATGCTAGCGGGACAGATACGCAGTATTTT.